Presented here are 24 T cell receptor beta chains from one specimen sequenced in a study of blood T cell repertoires in COVID-19. Measured with immunoSEQ multiplex PCR; TCRdb has only the in-frame clones, and not every one. The profile shows about 230,000 clones, roughly 80% of them singletons. Sequencing was done on a sample of peripheral blood. The origin of the receptors is a woman older than 75 with acute or convalescent COVID-19.

This sequence joins TRBV9 and TRBJ2-7; 8 nucleotides agree with TRBD1. Germline V gives CDR1 SGDLS, CDR2 YYNGEE. V lost 3 bases, J lost 5 bases, and 4 bases stayed unmatched. The CDR3 extends over 13 amino acids. The DNA for the CDR3 is TGTGCCAGCAGCGGAACAGGGGGAAACGAGCAGTACTTC. Protein product: CASSGTGGNEQYF.

To note about this clone: The same CDR3 can be traced to other DNA sequences in this sample. The rearrangement uses TRBV28 and TRBJ2-7; perhaps TRBD2 as D (5 bases). The CDR3 covers 12 residues. Trimming took 3 bases from V and 4 from J, leaving 7 bases between them. In germline, CDR1 is MDHEN, CDR2 SYDVKM. The CDR3 nucleotides read TGTGCCAGCAGTTTGGGGAGTTACGAGCAGTACTTC. It codes for CASSLGSYEQYF.

This sequence joins TRBV7-9 and TRBJ2-7; D is perhaps TRBD1 (6 bases). CDR1 and CDR2 from the germline V gene are SEHNR and FQNEAQ (reference sequence). V lost 2 bases and J 2 bases, leaving 10 bases between the germline ends. This CDR3 has 14 amino acids. CDR3 DNA sequence: TGTGCCAGCAGCTTAAACAGGGAAACCTACGAGCAGTACTTC. Translating gives CASSLNRETYEQYF.

The V call is TRBV6-5, the J call TRBJ2-2, with TRBD1 matching 9 bases. CDR3 length: 16 amino acids. V was pared by 4 bases and J by 1 base, with 4 bases of the junction left unmatched. Germline V lookup: CDR1 MNHEY, CDR2 SVGAGI. The CDR3 protein is CASSSPGQGNTGELFF. CDR3 bases: TGTGCCAGCAGTTCGCCGGGACAGGGGAACACCGGGGAGCTGTTTTTT.

This chain connects TRBV5-8 to TRBJ1-1, with 7 nucleotides matching TRBD1. Per germline, CDR1 SGHTS and CDR2 YDEGEE. The ends lost 4 bases at V and 8 bases at J; junction bases unmatched: 14. The CDR3 loop spans 15 amino acids. CDR3 bases: TGTGCCAGCAGCCTCAATCCGGGACAGCAAGTAGAAGCTTTCTTT. Amino acid sequence: CASSLNPGQQVEAFF.

A few counts support this clone. The chain combines TRBV2 with TRBJ1-1, with 7 nucleotides matching TRBD1. The CDR3 is 14 residues long. Germline lookup yields CDR1 SNHLY and CDR2 FYNNEI. Trimming took 2 bases from V and 5 from J; bases not matched to a gene: 5. The CDR3, as DNA: TGTGCCAGCAGTGAACAGGGGGTCTGGACTGAAGCTTTCTTT. Translation: CASSEQGVWTEAFF.

V usage is TRBV5-1 and J usage is TRBJ1-1; a possible D gene is TRBD1 (6 bases). Trimming shortened V by 0 bases and J by 3 bases, and 12 bases separated the two germline ends. Germline V CDR1 and CDR2: SGHRS, YFSETQ. The CDR3 is 15 amino acids. CDR3 DNA sequence: TGCGCCAGCAGCTTGGCGAGGGGGGGTGACACTGAAGCTTTCTTT. This codes for CASSLARGGDTEAFF.

J is TRBJ1-1 and V is TRBV3-1 (or the pseudogene TRBV3-2), with 8 bases matching TRBD1. Trimming at V came to 6 bases and at J to 4 bases, leaving 13 bases not matched to a gene. CDR3 length: 16 amino acids. Germline V gene sequence: CDR1 LGHDT, CDR2 YNNKEL (reference sequence). CDR3 nucleotide sequence: TGTGCCAGCAGTCCAGGGATGGGACAGGTGGGCACTGAAGCTTTCTTT. It encodes CASSPGMGQVGTEAFF.

The V call is TRBV9, the J call TRBJ1-5; 7 bases line up with TRBD1. This CDR3 spans 14 amino acids. Germline CDR1 is SGDLS and CDR2 is YYNGEE. Unmatched junction bases numbered 2, after V lost 0 bases and J lost 5 bases. CDR3 loop: CASSVEDRDQPQHF. The CDR3 DNA follows: TGTGCCAGCAGCGTAGAAGACAGGGATCAGCCCCAGCATTTT.

The rearrangement uses TRBV11-1 and TRBJ2-7, with TRBD1 as a possible D gene (5 bases). The germline V and J ends were trimmed by 7 bases and 4 bases, with 14 bases remaining between them. Germline V CDR1 and CDR2: SGHAT, FQDESV (reference sequence). CDR3 size: 13 residues. DNA for the CDR3: TGTGCCAGCACCACGGTGGGGCTATACGAGCAGTACTTC. The encoded protein is CASTTVGLYEQYF. The entire variable domain, with the rest obtained from reference TRBV11-1 and TRBJ2-7, is as follows: EAEVAQSPRYKITEKSQAVAFWCDPISGHATLYWYRQILGQGPELLVQFQDESVVDDSQLPKDRFSAERLKGVDSTLKIQPAELGDSAMYLCASTTVGLYEQYFGPGTRLTVT.

The V gene is TRBV10-3, the J gene TRBJ1-1; D may be TRBD1 (5 bases). The CDR3 extends over 14 amino acids. The V end was cut by 2 bases, the J end by 3 bases, with 10 bases between. CDR1 and CDR2 from the germline V gene are ENHRY and SYGVKD. The CDR3 DNA is TGTGCCATCAGTGAGGGCCCGGGGGACACTGAAGCTTTCTTT. The encoded protein is CAISEGPGDTEAFF.

The chain recombines TRBV6-6 with TRBJ1-1, with a tentative D call TRBD1 (5 bases). From germline, CDR1 is MNHNY and CDR2 SVGAGI (reference sequence). V lost 6 bases and J 4 bases, leaving 15 bases between the germline ends. The CDR3 runs to 14 residues. The CDR3 loop reads CASRAPGPSTEAFF. The CDR3 bases are TGTGCCAGCAGGGCTCCAGGGCCAAGCACTGAAGCTTTCTTT.

The rearrangement links TRBV28 to TRBJ1-2, with a possible D match to TRBD1 (5 bases). V was pared by 6 bases and J by 0 bases, with 11 bases between. The CDR3 loop spans 14 amino acids. Germline V gene sequence: CDR1 MDHEN, CDR2 SYDVKM. DNA for the CDR3: TGTGCCAGCAGAACAGGTGAAGCTAACTATGGCTACACCTTC. The encoded protein is CASRTGEANYGYTF.

This clone was observed a single time. The chain carries TRBV7-2 and TRBJ2-2; no definite D call. This CDR3 comprises 14 residues. V was trimmed by 5 bases and J by 6 bases, leaving 13 bases between them. Per germline, CDR1 SGHTA and CDR2 FQGNSA. This CDR3 reads CASSPRPEPGELFF. CDR3 in DNA: TGTGCCAGCAGCCCCCGTCCGGAGCCCGGGGAGCTGTTTTTT. Full variable domain (remainder filled in from reference TRBV7-2 and TRBJ2-2): GAGVSQSPSNKVTEKGKDVELRCDPISGHTALYWYRQSLGQGLEFLIYFQGNSAPDKSGLPSDRFSAERTGGSVSTLTIQRTQQEDSAVYLCASSPRPEPGELFFGEGSRLTVL.

The V gene is TRBV30, the J gene TRBJ1-2; TRBD1 agrees at 8 bases. Germline assignment: CDR1 GTSNPN and CDR2 SVGIG (reference sequence). CDR3 size: 11 residues. With 8 bases clipped from V and 3 bases from J, the junction kept 2 bases outside the gene matches. The CDR3 nucleotides are TGTGCCCAGGGGGCAGACTATGGCTACACCTTC. This encodes CAQGADYGYTF.

The chain has TRBV9 and TRBJ1-2; D is uncertain. The CDR3 is made up of 17 amino acids. V lost 4 bases and J lost 7, with 26 bases in between. Per germline, CDR1 SGDLS and CDR2 YYNGEE. The chain's CDR3 is CASSFSPLESINGGYTF. In DNA, the CDR3 is TGTGCCAGCAGCTTTAGTCCGCTCGAGTCTATAAACGGTGGCTACACCTTC.

The chain has TRBV7-2 and TRBJ2-1, with 7 bases identical to TRBD2. The J segment lost 5 bases and the V segment lost 5 bases, leaving 12 bases of the junction unmatched. CDR3 size: 16 residues. Germline assignment: CDR1 SGHTA and CDR2 FQGNSA. Written as DNA, the CDR3 is TGTGCCAGCAGCGACCGGCGGGGCGGGGGTGACAATGAGCAGTTCTTC. This gives the protein CASSDRRGGGDNEQFF. The whole variable domain, filled in from reference TRBV7-2 and TRBJ2-1, reads GAGVSQSPSNKVTEKGKDVELRCDPISGHTALYWYRQSLGQGLEFLIYFQGNSAPDKSGLPSDRFSAERTGGSVSTLTIQRTQQEDSAVYLCASSDRRGGGDNEQFFGPGTRLTVL.

This clone was detected a few times. The V call is TRBV5-1, the J call TRBJ2-1; tentatively, D is TRBD2 (5 bases). V lost 0 bases, J lost 6 bases, and 7 bases lay in between. This CDR3 comprises 13 residues. Germline V gene lookup returns CDR1 SGHRS and CDR2 YFSETQ. DNA for the CDR3: TGCGCCAGCAGCTTGGCCGGGATCAATGAGCAGTTCTTC. Its translation: CASSLAGINEQFF.

The chain couples TRBV10-3 to TRBJ1-6; a possible D gene is TRBD1 (5 bases). CDR3 length: 14 residues. Trimming left V 2 bases short and J 9 bases short, with 11 bases between. Germline assignment: CDR1 ENHRY and CDR2 SYGVKD. The CDR3 DNA follows: TGTGCCATCAGTGAGGATAGGGGAAGTTCACCCCTCCACTTT. This encodes CAISEDRGSSPLHF.

The genes are TRBV12-5 and TRBJ1-5; D is possibly TRBD1 (6 bases). Germline V CDR1 and CDR2: LGHNT, FRNRAP. CDR3 length: 20 residues. Between the trimmed V and J ends, which lost 0 bases and 3 bases, there was a span of 24 bases. CDR3 DNA: TGTGCTAGTGGTTTGGTACAACGTTGGGACACAATCCCCTTCAATCAGCCCCAGCATTTT. Its translation: CASGLVQRWDTIPFNQPQHF.

This chain connects TRBV11-2 to TRBJ2-1, with unresolved D. The germline gives CDR1 SGHAT, CDR2 FQNNGV. V dropped 2 bases and J dropped 9 bases, with 8 bases sitting between them. This CDR3 is built from 12 residues. Written as DNA, the CDR3 is TGTGCCAGCAGCTTAAATTCGTTTGAGCAGTTCTTC. Residues: CASSLNSFEQFF.

The V and J genes are TRBV6-5 and TRBJ1-1; the D is unclear. This CDR3 has 16 amino acids. Trimming pared 0 bases from V and 3 bases from J, leaving 14 bases between. Looked up from germline, CDR1 is MNHEY and CDR2 is SVGAGI. The CDR3 DNA reads TGTGCCAGCAGTTACTCCTCTAGGCGGCCCTACACTGAAGCTTTCTTT. This sequence encodes CASSYSSRRPYTEAFF.

The V gene is TRBV28, the J gene TRBJ2-3; no reliable D call. The germline V and J ends were trimmed by 1 base and 4 bases, with 3 bases remaining between them. In germline, CDR1 is MDHEN, CDR2 SYDVKM. This CDR3 comprises 12 residues. The CDR3 DNA reads as TGTGCCAGCAGTTTATACTCAGATACGCAGTATTTT. Translation: CASSLYSDTQYF.

This clone was recorded a few times. This chain connects TRBV19 to TRBJ1-1; 7 nucleotides line up with TRBD1. Per germline, CDR1 LNHDA and CDR2 SQIVND (reference sequence). This CDR3 is 16 amino acids long. The V gene end was trimmed by 7 bases and the J gene end by 4 bases; junction bases not matched to a gene: 15. In nucleotides, the CDR3 is TGTGCCAGTACCTTCTCGAGTGTAGGGGGCGTCACTGAAGCTTTCTTT. Amino acid sequence: CASTFSSVGGVTEAFF.